The 16 T cell receptor beta chains below come from one sample, sequenced in a study of blood T cell repertoires in COVID-19. TCRdb's copy holds only in-frame clones and misses some; the assay was immunoSEQ multiplex PCR. The data show 470,000 or so clones, with about 85% seen just once and over 1.5% held by the top ten. Sample: PBMCs or T cells enriched from blood (not recorded which). Receptor source: a woman between 18 and 30 years old with acute COVID-19.

This chain connects TRBV3-1 (or the pseudogene TRBV3-2) to TRBJ1-1; unclear D gene. The ends were cut back, 6 bases at V and 0 bases at J, with 8 bases in the middle. The CDR3 has 13 amino acids. Germline CDR1 LGHDT, CDR2 YNNKEL (reference sequence). The CDR3 sequence is CASSVAVNTEAFF. CDR3 coding DNA: TGTGCCAGCAGTGTGGCAGTGAACACTGAAGCTTTCTTT.

This chain uses TRBV2 with TRBJ1-2, with D maybe TRBD1 (5 bases). The length of the CDR3 is 14 residues. V lost 2 bases to trimming and J lost 4 bases, with 11 bases between them. CDR1 and CDR2 from the germline V gene are SNHLY and FYNNEI. The CDR3 coding sequence is TGTGCCAGCAGTGAACAGGGCGGGAGCTATGGCTACACCTTC. It codes for CASSEQGGSYGYTF.

The chain has TRBV1 and TRBJ1-1; the DNA was not used to check the table's D call, TRBD1. TRBV1 is assigned pseudogene status. The CDR3 consists of 13 residues. CDR3 residues: CTSSTDREAEAFF. The DNA for the CDR3 is TGCACCAGCAGCACGGACAGGGAGGCTGAAGCTTTCTTT.

The chain couples TRBV3-1 (or the pseudogene TRBV3-2) to TRBJ2-2; D unresolved. Germline loops: CDR1 LGHDT, CDR2 YNNKEL (reference sequence). Trimming removed 4 bases at V and 3 bases at J, with 9 bases between. The CDR3 has 14 amino acids. This CDR3 reads CASSPPRHTGELFF. The CDR3 region has the DNA TGTGCCAGCAGCCCGCCTAGACACACCGGGGAGCTGTTTTTT.

This clone was counted between two and nine times. This chain uses TRBV7-9 with TRBJ2-7, with 8 bases identical to TRBD1. The V and J ends lost 2 bases and 6 bases, in that order; junction bases with no gene match: 9. Germline loops: CDR1 SEHNR, CDR2 FQNEAQ (reference sequence). The CDR3 is made up of 15 amino acids. CDR3 region: CASSLMGQGASEQYF. Here the CDR3 DNA reads TGTGCCAGCAGCTTAATGGGCCAGGGGGCATCCGAGCAGTACTTC.

This chain joins TRBV5-4 and TRBJ1-1, with 7 nucleotides matching TRBD1. The CDR3 is made up of 15 amino acids. V was pared by 0 bases and J by 6 bases, with 8 bases of the junction left unmatched. Looked up from germline, CDR1 is SGHNT and CDR2 is YYREEE (reference sequence). The CDR3: CASSLGGTVIPEAFF. In DNA, the CDR3 is TGTGCCAGCAGCTTGGGAGGGACAGTCATCCCTGAAGCTTTCTTT.

A few counts support this clone. The CDR3 nucleotides read TGTGCCAGCAGCCCGGGACAGGATAATTCACCCCTCCACTTT. As protein: CASSPGQDNSPLHF. The chain carries TRBV6-2 or TRBV6-3 and TRBJ1-6; 8 positions agree with TRBD1. This CDR3 spans 14 amino acids. Trimming took 6 bases from V and 5 from J; bases not matched to a gene: 3. Germline V gene sequence: CDR1 MNHEY, CDR2 SVGEGT.

The gene calls are TRBV5-1 and TRBJ1-2, with D perhaps TRBD1 (6 bases). The CDR3 has 13 residues. Trimming removed 3 bases at V and 4 bases at J, with 10 bases between. In germline, CDR1 is SGHRS, CDR2 YFSETQ. The CDR3: CASSSAGAYGYTF. In nucleotides, the CDR3 is TGCGCCAGCAGCTCGGCAGGGGCCTATGGCTACACCTTC.

This clone has just a few counts. This chain uses TRBV18 with TRBJ1-5; possible D gene TRBD1, 6 bases. V was shortened by 6 bases and J by 0 bases, with 9 bases between the two germline ends. This CDR3 region has 14 residues. Germline V gives CDR1 KGHSH, CDR2 LQKENI. CDR3 sequence (DNA): TGTGCCAGCTCTTCGGACAGTAGCAATCAGCCCCAGCATTTT. Translating gives CASSSDSSNQPQHF.

This chain connects TRBV19 to TRBJ2-3; 14 bases fit TRBD2. CDR1 is LNHDA, CDR2 SQIVND, per germline (reference sequence). V lost 10 bases, J lost 8 bases, and 11 bases stayed unmatched. This CDR3 comprises 15 residues. CDR3 sequence reads: CATSTSGRERGTQYF. Here the CDR3 DNA reads TGTGCCACCTCGACTAGCGGGAGGGAGCGGGGTACGCAGTATTTT. The full variable domain, with the rest looked up from reference TRBV19 and TRBJ2-3, is DGGITQSPKYLFRKEGQNVTLSCEQNLNHDAMYWYRQDPGQGLRLIYYSQIVNDFQKGDIAEGYSVSREKKESFPLTVTSAQKNPTAFYLCATSTSGRERGTQYFGPGTRLTVL.

The J gene is TRBJ1-3, the V gene TRBV5-1; D gene uncertain. The CDR3 sequence is 15 residues long. Deletions cut 4 bases from V and 0 bases from J, with 11 bases between. The germline CDR1 and CDR2 sequences are SGHRS and YFSETQ. The CDR3 bases are TGCGCCAGCAGCCCTCCTACCGACTCTGGAAACACCATATATTTT. Protein sequence: CASSPPTDSGNTIYF.

This chain connects TRBV27 to TRBJ2-3, with 8 bases identical to TRBD2. Losses at the gene ends were 4 bases for V and 7 bases for J; bases not matched to a gene: 13. The CDR3 has 16 residues. The germline gives CDR1 MNHEY, CDR2 SMNVEV (reference sequence). Written as DNA, the CDR3 is TGTGCCAGCAGTTCCACGAACGGGGGGGCCGGGTATACGCAGTATTTT. It yields the protein CASSSTNGGAGYTQYF.

In this sample, this clone turned up once. Other DNA sequences in this sample translate to the same CDR3. The gene calls are TRBV4-1 and TRBJ2-1; D uncertain. Germline CDR1 is MGHRA and CDR2 is YSYEKL. There are 15 residues in the CDR3. V lost 1 base and J 0 bases, leaving 7 bases between the germline ends. CDR3 sequence: CASSQAGSSYNEQFF. The CDR3 DNA sequence: TGCGCCAGCAGCCAAGCGGGTAGCTCCTACAATGAGCAGTTCTTC.

The J gene is TRBJ2-3, the V gene TRBV7-6; D is perhaps TRBD2 (7 bases). Deletions cut 2 bases from V and 4 bases from J, with 19 bases between. This CDR3 contains 17 residues. Germline V gene sequence: CDR1 SGHVS, CDR2 FNYEAQ. The CDR3, as DNA: TGTGCCAGCAGCTTAAGGTGGCTTTCGGGGGGCGCAGATACGCAGTATTTT. Residues: CASSLRWLSGGADTQYF.

The chain joins TRBV7-2 to TRBJ2-7; maybe TRBD1 (6 bases). The CDR3 covers 14 residues. With 1 base removed from V and 7 bases from J, the gap between germline ends came to 14 bases. Germline values: CDR1 SGHTA, CDR2 FQGNSA. The CDR3 region has the DNA TGTGCCAGCAGCTTAGGGCAGGGGAAGGGTGAGCAGTACTTC. Translation: CASSLGQGKGEQYF.

This chain joins TRBV27 and TRBJ1-2; D is unresolved. Trimming removed 2 bases at V and 5 bases at J, with 15 bases between. Germline V gene data show CDR1 as MNHEY and CDR2 as SMNVEV (reference sequence). The CDR3 contains 15 residues. CDR3 coding DNA: TGTGCCAGCAGTTTAGACTCGGGAGGGTTTTATGGCTACACCTTC. Protein product: CASSLDSGGFYGYTF.